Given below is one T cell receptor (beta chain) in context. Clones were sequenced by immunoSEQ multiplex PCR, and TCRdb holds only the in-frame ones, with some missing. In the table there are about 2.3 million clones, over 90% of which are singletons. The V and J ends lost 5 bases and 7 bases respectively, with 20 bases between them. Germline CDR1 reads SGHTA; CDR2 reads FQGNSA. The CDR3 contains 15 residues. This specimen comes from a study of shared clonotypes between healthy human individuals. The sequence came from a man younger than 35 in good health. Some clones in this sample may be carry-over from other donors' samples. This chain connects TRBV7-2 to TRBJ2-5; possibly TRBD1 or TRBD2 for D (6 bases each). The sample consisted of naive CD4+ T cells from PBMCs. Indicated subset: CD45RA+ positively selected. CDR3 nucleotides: TGTGCCAGCAGCGCCACTGGCTCGGGGGCGGGGACCCAGTACTTC. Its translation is CASSATGSGAGTQYF.